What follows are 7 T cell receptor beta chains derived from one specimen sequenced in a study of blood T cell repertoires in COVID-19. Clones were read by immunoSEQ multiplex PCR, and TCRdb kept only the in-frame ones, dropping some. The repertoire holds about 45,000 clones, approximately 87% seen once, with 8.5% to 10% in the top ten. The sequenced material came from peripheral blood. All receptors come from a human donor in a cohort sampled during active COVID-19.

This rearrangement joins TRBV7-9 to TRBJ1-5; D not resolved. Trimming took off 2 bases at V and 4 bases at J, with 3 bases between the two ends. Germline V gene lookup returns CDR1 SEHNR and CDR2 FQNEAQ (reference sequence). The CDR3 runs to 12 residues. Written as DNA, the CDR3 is TGTGCCAGCAGCTTACCAAATCAGCCCCAGCATTTT. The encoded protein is CASSLPNQPQHF.

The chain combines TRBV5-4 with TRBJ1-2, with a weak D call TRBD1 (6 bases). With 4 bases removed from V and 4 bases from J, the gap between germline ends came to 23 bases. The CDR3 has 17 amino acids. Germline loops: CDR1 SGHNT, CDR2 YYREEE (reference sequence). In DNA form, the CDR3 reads TGTGCCAGCAGCCCCCCCCGGGGCAGGGGCACCTCCTATGGCTACACCTTC. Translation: CASSPPRGRGTSYGYTF. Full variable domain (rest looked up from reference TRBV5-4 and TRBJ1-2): ETGVTQSPTHLIKTRGQQVTLRCSSQSGHNTVSWYQQALGQGPQFIFQYYREEENGRGNFPPRFSGLQFPNYSSELNVNALELDDSALYLCASSPPRGRGTSYGYTFGSGTRLTVV.

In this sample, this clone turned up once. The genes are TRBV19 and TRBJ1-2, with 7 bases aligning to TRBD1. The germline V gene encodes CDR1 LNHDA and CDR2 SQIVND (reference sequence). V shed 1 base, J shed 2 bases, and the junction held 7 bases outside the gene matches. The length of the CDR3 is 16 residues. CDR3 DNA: TGTGCCAGTAGTATAGGGGAGACGACAGGGAACTATGGCTACACCTTC. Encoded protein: CASSIGETTGNYGYTF. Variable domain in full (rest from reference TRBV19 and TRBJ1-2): DGGITQSPKYLFRKEGQNVTLSCEQNLNHDAMYWYRQDPGQGLRLIYYSQIVNDFQKGDIAEGYSVSREKKESFPLTVTSAQKNPTAFYLCASSIGETTGNYGYTFGSGTRLTVV.

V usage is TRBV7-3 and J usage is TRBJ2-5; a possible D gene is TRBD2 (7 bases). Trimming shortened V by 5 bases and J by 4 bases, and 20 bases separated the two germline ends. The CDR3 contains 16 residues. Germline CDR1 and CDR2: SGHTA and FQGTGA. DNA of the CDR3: TGTGCCAGCAGCGCTCTTGGGGGGGCGGCAGGAGAGACCCAGTACTTC. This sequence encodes CASSALGGAAGETQYF. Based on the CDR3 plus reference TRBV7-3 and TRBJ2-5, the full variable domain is GAGVSQTPSNKVTEKGKYVELRCDPISGHTALYWYRQSLGQGPEFLIYFQGTGAADDSGLPNDRFFAVRPEGSVSTLKIQRTERGDSAVYLCASSALGGAAGETQYFGPGTRLLVL.

The CDR3 DNA is TGTGCCAGCTCACCATTTGTGGCAGGGGGAAACACTGAAGCTTTCTTT. Translation: CASSPFVAGGNTEAFF. The chain carries TRBV18 and TRBJ1-1; 7 nucleotides match TRBD1. V gave up 2 bases and J gave up 2 bases; unmatched junction bases: 8. The CDR3 covers 16 residues. From germline, CDR1 is KGHSH and CDR2 LQKENI. The entire variable domain, with the rest obtained from reference TRBV18 and TRBJ1-1, is as follows: NAGVMQNPRHLVRRRGQEARLRCSPMKGHSHVYWYRQLPEEGLKFMVYLQKENIIDESGMPKERFSAEFPKEGPSILRIQQVVRGDSAAYFCASSPFVAGGNTEAFFGQGTRLTVV.

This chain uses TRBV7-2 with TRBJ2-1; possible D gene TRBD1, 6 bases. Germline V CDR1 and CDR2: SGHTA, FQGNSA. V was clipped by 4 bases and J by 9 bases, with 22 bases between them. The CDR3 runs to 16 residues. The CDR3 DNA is TGTGCCAGCAGCTCCAACCCCGGCCGGGACAAAGGTGAGCAGTTCTTC. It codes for CASSSNPGRDKGEQFF. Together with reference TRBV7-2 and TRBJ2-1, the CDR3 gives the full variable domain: GAGVSQSPSNKVTEKGKDVELRCDPISGHTALYWYRQSLGQGLEFLIYFQGNSAPDKSGLPSDRFSAERTGGSVSTLTIQRTQQEDSAVYLCASSSNPGRDKGEQFFGPGTRLTVL.

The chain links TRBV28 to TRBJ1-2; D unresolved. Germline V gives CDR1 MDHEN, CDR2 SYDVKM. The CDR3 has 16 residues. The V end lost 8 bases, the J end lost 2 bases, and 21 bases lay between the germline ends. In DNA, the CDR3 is TGTGCCAGCCATTCGCCCAGCCCCGGGAGGAACTATGGCTACACCTTC. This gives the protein CASHSPSPGRNYGYTF.